This T cell receptor beta chain stems from a study of molecular identifiers for immune sequencing clone quantification. TCRdb re-called the PCR reads with MiXCR, one entry per CDR3 protein. The table has 62,000 or so distinct CDR3 sequences, 15% to 20% seen once. CDR3 length: 18 amino acids. Per the germline V gene, CDR1 is MDHEN and CDR2 is SYDVKM. About this clonotype: Its antigen is as yet unknown. A much larger clonotype is one base distant, so this may be a read error.

Findings and caveats of the study: Whereas naive cells kept under 1% of molecules in clones above 20 RNA copies, such clones held over 98% in effectors.

A CD8+CD4-CCR7+CD45RA+ gate was used to sort naive CD8 T cells. The chain joins TRBV28 to TRBJ2-1, with 9 bases fitting TRBD2. The TCR sequence derives from a human donor in good health. Some libraries in this study had Jurkat cell RNA spiked in. The sequenced sample was naive CD8+ T cells from blood, with Jurkat cell RNA spiked in. This sample's subset: FACS-sorted CD8+CD4-CCR7+CD45RA+ naive T cells. DNA of the CDR3: TGTGCCAGCAATTTAGCTCCCCCAGATAGCGGGAGATACAATGAGCAGTTCTTC. Its protein is CASNLAPPDSGRYNEQFF.